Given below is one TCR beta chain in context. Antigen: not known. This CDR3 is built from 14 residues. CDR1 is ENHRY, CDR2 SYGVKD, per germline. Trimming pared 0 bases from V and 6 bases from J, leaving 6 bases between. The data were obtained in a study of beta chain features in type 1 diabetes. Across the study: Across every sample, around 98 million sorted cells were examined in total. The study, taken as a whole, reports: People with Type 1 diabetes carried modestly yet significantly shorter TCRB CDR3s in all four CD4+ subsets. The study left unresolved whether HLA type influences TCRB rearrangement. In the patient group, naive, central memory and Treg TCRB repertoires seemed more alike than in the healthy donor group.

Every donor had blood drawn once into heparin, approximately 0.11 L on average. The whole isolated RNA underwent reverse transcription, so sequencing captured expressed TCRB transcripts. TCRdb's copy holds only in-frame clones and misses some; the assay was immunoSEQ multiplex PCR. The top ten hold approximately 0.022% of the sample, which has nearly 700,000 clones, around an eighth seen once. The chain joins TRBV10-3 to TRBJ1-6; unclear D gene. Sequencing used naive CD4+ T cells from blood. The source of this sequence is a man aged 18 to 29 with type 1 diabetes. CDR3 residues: CAISESSVNSPLHF. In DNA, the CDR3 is TGTGCCATCAGTGAGTCGAGCGTTAATTCACCCCTCCACTTT.